The clone carrying this T cell receptor (beta chain) has at least ten counts. Its matching antigen is unknown. This specimen comes from a study of beta chain features in type 1 diabetes. Findings of the study overall: The similarity of naive, central memory and Treg TCRB repertoires appeared greater among patients than among healthy donors. TCRB CDR3 length was moderately but significantly reduced in all four CD4+ subsets of Type 1 diabetes patients.

The CDR3 is 17 amino acids. Germline lookup yields CDR1 KGHSH and CDR2 LQKENI. Trimming took 3 bases from V and 2 from J; bases not matched to a gene: 5. The entirety of the isolated RNA underwent reverse transcription, so expressed TCRB transcripts were sequenced. Approximately 4 million reads on average were seen across naive, central memory and regulatory T cell samples. Measured with immunoSEQ multiplex PCR; TCRdb has only the in-frame clones, and not every one. The table shows around 150,000 clones, with around 8.3% occurring only once. The rearrangement links TRBV18 to TRBJ2-3; 13 bases match TRBD2. The origin of this receptor is a woman younger than 30 with type 1 diabetes. Material for sequencing was central memory CD4+ T cells from blood. The CDR3: CASSPPTSGGDTDTQYF. CDR3 bases: TGTGCCAGCTCACCGCCAACTAGCGGGGGGGACACAGATACGCAGTATTTT.